Shown below are 32 T cell receptor beta chains from a single sample sequenced in a study of blood T cells in healthy people across ages. A sample-barcoded 5' primer and a J-beta primer mix were used in a second PCR of roughly 6 to 11 cycles. One entry per CDR3 protein, called by TCRdb with MiXCR from the 5' RACE reads. The table lists more than 1.4 million distinct CDR3 sequences, approximately 38% of them singletons, with 7.9% in the top ten. Specimen: blood. These receptors originate from a woman between 18 and 29 years old in good health.

On this clonotype: One junction end disagrees with the germline gene, perhaps due to a read error. The rearrangement links TRBV3-1 to TRBJ1-2; D is ambiguous. The CDR3 sequence is 14 residues long. Germline V gene sequence: CDR1 LGHDT, CDR2 YNNKEL (reference sequence). CDR3 bases: TGTGCCAGCAGCCAAGAAACCGGGCCCTATGGCTGCACCTTC. Amino acids: CASSQETGPYGCTF.

This clonotype came up a few times. This chain links TRBV7-2 with TRBJ1-2; 7 positions agree with TRBD1. The CDR3 covers 14 residues. Trimming removed 4 bases from V and 5 bases from J; junction bases left unmatched: 7. Looked up from germline, CDR1 is SGHTA and CDR2 is FQGNSA. The CDR3 DNA sequence: TGTGCCAGCAGCTCAGTAACGACAGGGTATGGCTACACCTTC. It encodes CASSSVTTGYGYTF.

This clonotype was picked up a small number of times. CDR3 in amino acids: CASSRGLASSTDTQYF. CDR3 in DNA: TGCGCCAGCAGCCGAGGACTGGCCTCTAGCACAGATACGCAGTATTTT. The gene calls are TRBV4-1 and TRBJ2-3, with a weak D call TRBD2 (5 bases). CDR1 is MGHRA, CDR2 YSYEKL, per germline. V was trimmed by 4 bases and J by 0 bases, leaving 14 bases between them. The CDR3 covers 16 residues.

The sample holds a few counts of this clonotype. V and J are TRBV3-1 and TRBJ2-6; TRBD1 agrees at 7 bases. From germline, CDR1 is LGHDT and CDR2 YNNKEL (reference sequence). The CDR3 runs 15 residues. J was trimmed by 6 bases and V by 4 bases; bases with no gene match: 6. The CDR3 nucleotides are TGTGCCAGCAGCCTTGGGACAGTCAAGGCCAACGTCCTGACTTTC. Translation gives CASSLGTVKANVLTF.

The rearrangement uses TRBV6-5 and TRBJ1-2, with a possible D match to TRBD1 (6 bases). The CDR3 is made up of 16 amino acids. With 0 bases removed from V and 2 bases from J, the gap between germline ends came to 13 bases. Germline values: CDR1 MNHEY, CDR2 SVGAGI. The CDR3 here is CASSYSANRANYGYTF. CDR3 DNA: TGTGCCAGCAGTTACTCGGCGAACAGGGCCAACTATGGCTACACCTTC.

V is TRBV18 and J is TRBJ1-1; TRBD1 agrees at 12 bases. Losses at the gene ends were 3 bases for V and 1 base for J; bases not matched to a gene: 6. The CDR3 is made up of 17 amino acids. The germline V gene encodes CDR1 KGHSH and CDR2 LQKENI. The CDR3: CASSPPGTGGRNTEAFF. Written as DNA, the CDR3 is TGTGCCAGCTCACCCCCCGGGACAGGGGGCAGGAACACTGAAGCTTTCTTT.

The rearrangement joins TRBV9 to TRBJ1-4; 10 bases are a match to TRBD1. Germline CDR1 reads SGDLS; CDR2 reads YYNGEE. The CDR3 contains 16 residues. V lost 0 bases, J lost 8 bases, and 7 bases stayed unmatched. CDR3 loop: CASSVEGGQGNEKLFF. DNA of the CDR3: TGTGCCAGCAGCGTAGAGGGGGGACAGGGGAACGAAAAACTGTTTTTT.

Remarks on this clonotype: Compared with germline, one end of the junction differs, possibly owing to a read error. The CDR3 nucleotides are TGTGCCGGCAGCCGCCCCCCTAGCGACACCAGCACAGATACGCAGTATTTT. As protein: CAGSRPPSDTSTDTQYF. The rearrangement uses TRBV7-2 and TRBJ2-3, with D possibly matching TRBD2 (6 bases). The germline gives CDR1 SGHTA, CDR2 FQGNSA. The length of the CDR3 is 17 residues.

There are a few counts of this clonotype. V gene TRBV12-3 or TRBV12-4 combines with J gene TRBJ1-5, with a weak D call TRBD1 (6 bases). V dropped 7 bases and J dropped 0 bases, with 16 bases sitting between them. The CDR3 has 16 amino acids. CDR3 sequence reads: CASTTKDSYSNQPQHF. CDR3 sequence (DNA): TGTGCCAGCACCACAAAGGACAGCTATAGCAATCAGCCCCAGCATTTT.

The chain uses TRBV4-1 and TRBJ2-6, with TRBD1 identical over 9 bases. The trim removed 2 bases at V and 0 bases at J, leaving 11 bases unmatched. The germline CDR1 and CDR2 sequences are MGHRA and YSYEKL. The CDR3 spans 20 residues. CDR3 residues: CASSQSGGGTGYSGANVLTF. The CDR3 coding sequence is TGCGCCAGCAGCCAATCCGGAGGGGGGACAGGGTACTCTGGGGCCAACGTCCTGACTTTC.

This chain links TRBV29-1 with TRBJ2-3, with TRBD1 matching 10 bases. Trimming took 6 bases from V and 3 from J; bases not matched to a gene: 6. There are 14 residues in the CDR3. Germline V CDR1 and CDR2: SQVTM, ANQGSEA. Written as DNA, the CDR3 is TGCAGCGTCCGGGACAGGGGAATTACAGATACGCAGTATTTT. This codes for CSVRDRGITDTQYF.

The gene calls are TRBV4-1 and TRBJ2-1; possibly TRBD1 or TRBD2 for D (6 bases each). The end of the DNA is better explained by TRBJ2-7, so the J call may be wrong. Germline CDR1 MGHRA, CDR2 YSYEKL. The CDR3 consists of 16 residues. CDR3 amino acids: CASSKWGAGNGNEQYF. The CDR3 DNA is TGCGCCAGCAGCAAGTGGGGGGCGGGGAATGGGAATGAGCAGTACTTC.

The chain has TRBV2 and TRBJ2-2, with D possibly TRBD1 on 6 matching bases. The length of the CDR3 is 13 residues. Germline CDR1 is SNHLY and CDR2 is FYNNEI. Trimming took 7 bases from V and 7 from J, leaving 13 bases between them. In DNA form, the CDR3 reads TGTGCCAGCAAACCCCAGGGGAGCGGGGAGCTGTTTTTT. As protein: CASKPQGSGELFF.

With regard to this clonotype: The junction departs from germline at one end; a sequencing error may be responsible. The chain recombines TRBV5-1 with TRBJ1-4; D call uncertain. The CDR3 is 14 amino acids. Germline V CDR1 and CDR2: SGHRS, YFSETQ. For the CDR3, the DNA is TGCGCCAGCAGCAAGGACGGTGTTAATGAAAGACTGTTTTTT. The encoded protein is CASSKDGVNERLFF.

This chain joins TRBV11-2 and TRBJ2-3, with TRBD2 identical over 14 bases. The ends lost 4 bases at V and 6 bases at J; junction bases unmatched: 6. Germline-derived CDR1 and CDR2 are SGHAT and FQNNGV. This CDR3 spans 16 amino acids. CDR3 sequence: CASSSGTSGGADTQYF. The CDR3 region has the DNA TGTGCCAGCAGCTCCGGGACTAGCGGGGGCGCGGATACGCAGTATTTT.

The chain has TRBV20-1 and TRBJ1-4, with D possibly being TRBD1 (5 bases). This CDR3 spans 14 amino acids. V gave up 5 bases and J gave up 12 bases, with 22 bases separating them. The germline V gene encodes CDR1 DFQATT and CDR2 SNEGSKA (reference sequence). CDR3 loop: CSASAAGILGELFF. The CDR3 DNA is TGCAGTGCTTCTGCCGCCGGGATTCTGGGGGAACTGTTTTTT.

The chain joins TRBV7-2 to TRBJ2-1; D perhaps matches TRBD1 (6 bases). From germline, CDR1 is SGHTA and CDR2 FQGNSA. This CDR3 comprises 16 residues. V gave up 1 base and J gave up 6 bases, with 16 bases separating them. CDR3 sequence (DNA): TGTGCCAGCAGCTTAGTCTGGGACCTAGGGGGCAATGAGCAGTTCTTC. Amino acids: CASSLVWDLGGNEQFF.

The chain carries TRBV5-1 and TRBJ2-3; the match to TRBD1 covers 8 bases. The CDR3 is 16 amino acids. Trimming took 5 bases from V and 0 from J; bases not matched to a gene: 8. Germline assignment: CDR1 SGHRS and CDR2 YFSETQ. In nucleotides, the CDR3 is TGCGCCAGCAGGCAAGGCCGGGACAGGAGCACAGATACGCAGTATTTT. Encoded protein: CASRQGRDRSTDTQYF.

The table lists this clonotype with a few counts. The gene calls are TRBV27 and TRBJ2-7, with D perhaps TRBD1 (5 bases). This CDR3 has 13 amino acids. Germline V gene sequence: CDR1 MNHEY, CDR2 SMNVEV (reference sequence). V was shortened by 6 bases and J by 3 bases, with 12 bases between the two germline ends. CDR3 protein: CASSPGANYEQYF. CDR3 coding DNA: TGTGCCAGCAGCCCTGGGGCAAACTACGAGCAGTACTTC.

V gene TRBV10-3 combines with J gene TRBJ2-7, with D perhaps matching TRBD2 (6 bases). Germline CDR1 ENHRY, CDR2 SYGVKD. The CDR3 is 16 amino acids. The V and J ends lost 3 bases and 2 bases respectively, with 17 bases between them. CDR3 bases: TGTGCCATCAGTGATCTCCCGGCAGGGAGGACCTACGAGCAGTACTTC. The encoded protein is CAISDLPAGRTYEQYF.

This clonotype was detected a few times. In DNA, the CDR3 is TGCAGTGGGTCGGAGGCAGGTGGGCGTTATGGCTACACCTTC. Its protein is CSGSEAGGRYGYTF. The chain combines TRBV20-1 with TRBJ1-2; D remains ambiguous. Trimming shortened V by 7 bases and J by 5 bases, and 20 bases separated the two germline ends. The CDR3 has 14 amino acids. Germline lookup yields CDR1 DFQATT and CDR2 SNEGSKA (reference sequence).

The chain recombines TRBV18 with TRBJ2-1; D not certain. Trimming removed 3 bases from V and 13 bases from J, with 19 bases in between. The CDR3 covers 14 residues. Germline CDR1 KGHSH, CDR2 LQKENI. The CDR3 sequence: CASSPEGLQETQFF. The CDR3 DNA reads TGTGCCAGCTCACCTGAAGGGCTACAAGAGACCCAGTTCTTC. Combining the CDR3 with reference TRBV18 and TRBJ2-1 gives the whole variable domain NAGVMQNPRHLVRRRGQEARLRCSPMKGHSHVYWYRQLPEEGLKFMVYLQKENIIDESGMPKERFSAEFPKEGPSILRIQQVVRGDSAAYFCASSPEGLQETQFFGPGTRLTVL.

This clonotype was recorded a few times. The V and J genes are TRBV7-9 and TRBJ1-4; tentative D call: TRBD1 (5 bases). The germline V and J ends were trimmed by 2 bases and 7 bases, with 14 bases remaining between them. Per the germline V gene, CDR1 is SEHNR and CDR2 is FQNEAQ (reference sequence). The CDR3 consists of 15 residues. The CDR3 nucleotides are TGTGCCAGCAGCTTATACCGGCAGGGTGGTGAAAAACTGTTTTTT. This sequence encodes CASSLYRQGGEKLFF.

In its sample, this clonotype was seen a few times. CDR3 loop: CASSPTYGYTF. DNA for the CDR3: TGTGCCAGCTCACCAACCTATGGCTACACCTTC. The J gene is TRBJ1-2, the V gene TRBV18, with D uncertain. Trimming left V 2 bases short and J 4 bases short, with 2 bases between. The CDR3 runs 11 residues. Germline values: CDR1 KGHSH, CDR2 LQKENI.

This chain connects TRBV4-1 to TRBJ2-2, with D possibly matching TRBD1 (6 bases). V gave up 8 bases and J gave up 0 bases, with 13 bases separating them. Germline CDR1 is MGHRA and CDR2 is YSYEKL. The CDR3 has 15 amino acids. CDR3: CASGAGVTNTGELFF. CDR3 DNA sequence: TGCGCCAGCGGGGCAGGGGTTACGAACACCGGGGAGCTGTTTTTT.

This chain links TRBV6-1 with TRBJ2-3; TRBD2 might be the D (5 bases). V was clipped by 3 bases and J by 1 base, with 11 bases between them. Germline V lookup: CDR1 MNHNS, CDR2 SASEGT. The length of the CDR3 is 15 residues. The CDR3 here is CASSEADSGTDTQYF. Here the CDR3 DNA reads TGTGCCAGCAGTGAGGCGGACTCGGGCACAGATACGCAGTATTTT.

This clonotype was detected ten times or more. A read error may account for a junction end that differs from germline. The CDR3 sequence is CASSQAVTDTQYF. The CDR3 DNA is TGTGCCAGCAGCCAAGCGGTTACAGATACGCAGTATTTT. This chain links TRBV4-1 with TRBJ2-3; perhaps TRBD2 as D (5 bases). The CDR3 has 13 amino acids. CDR1 and CDR2 (germline): MGHRA, YSYEKL.

The gene calls are TRBV2 and TRBJ2-3; D is undetermined. Trimming took off 8 bases at V and 4 bases at J, with 13 bases between the two ends. This CDR3 region has 13 residues. The V gene's germline CDR1 is SNHLY and CDR2 FYNNEI. The CDR3 sequence is CASCGQLADTQYF. The CDR3 DNA is TGTGCCAGCTGTGGGCAGCTGGCAGATACGCAGTATTTT.

Here the CDR3 DNA reads TGTGCCAGCAGAATGGGACAGCCCTCAACTAATGAAAAACTGTTTTTT. Amino acids: CASRMGQPSTNEKLFF. This chain joins TRBV7-2 and TRBJ1-4, with 7 bases matching TRBD1. Germline lookup yields CDR1 SGHTA and CDR2 FQGNSA. CDR3 length equals 16 residues. V was pared by 6 bases and J by 0 bases, with 7 bases of the junction left unmatched.

This clonotype was recorded a few times. The rearrangement joins TRBV7-2 to TRBJ2-7, with D tentatively TRBD1 (6 bases). CDR1 and CDR2 (germline): SGHTA, FQGNSA. V was pared by 5 bases and J by 2 bases, with 16 bases between. The CDR3 has 15 residues. The CDR3: CASSPPGVPTYEQYF. In DNA form, the CDR3 reads TGTGCCAGCAGCCCTCCAGGGGTTCCTACCTACGAGCAGTACTTC.

J is TRBJ1-5 and V is TRBV6-5, with D possibly being TRBD1 (6 bases). This CDR3 comprises 14 residues. V was cut by 6 bases and J by 3 bases, with 12 bases left in between. Per germline, CDR1 MNHEY and CDR2 SVGAGI. CDR3 sequence (DNA): TGTGCCAGCAGCTCCGACAGGAACAATCAGCCCCAGCATTTT. This sequence encodes CASSSDRNNQPQHF.

J is TRBJ1-2 and V is TRBV5-1; D gene uncertain. The ends were cut back, 4 bases at V and 7 bases at J, with 20 bases in the middle. This CDR3 has 15 residues. CDR1 SGHRS and CDR2 YFSETQ come from the germline V gene. CDR3 nucleotide sequence: TGCGCCAGCAGCCCGCTATGGGAGGGAGCAGCTGGCTACACCTTC. It codes for CASSPLWEGAAGYTF.